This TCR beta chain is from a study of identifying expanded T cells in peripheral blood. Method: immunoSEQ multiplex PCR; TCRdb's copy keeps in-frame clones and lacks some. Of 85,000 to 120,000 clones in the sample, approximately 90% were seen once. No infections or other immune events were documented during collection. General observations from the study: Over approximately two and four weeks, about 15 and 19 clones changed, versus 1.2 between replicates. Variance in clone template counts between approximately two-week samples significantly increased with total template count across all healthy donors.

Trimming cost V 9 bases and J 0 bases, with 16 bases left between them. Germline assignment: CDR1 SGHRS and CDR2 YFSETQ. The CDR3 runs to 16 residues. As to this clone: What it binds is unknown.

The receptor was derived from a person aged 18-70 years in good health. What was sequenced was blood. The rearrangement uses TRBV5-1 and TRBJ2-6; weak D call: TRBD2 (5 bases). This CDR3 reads CAIKEGSNSGANVLTF. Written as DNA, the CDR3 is TGCGCCATCAAAGAGGGCAGCAACTCTGGGGCCAACGTCCTGACTTTC.